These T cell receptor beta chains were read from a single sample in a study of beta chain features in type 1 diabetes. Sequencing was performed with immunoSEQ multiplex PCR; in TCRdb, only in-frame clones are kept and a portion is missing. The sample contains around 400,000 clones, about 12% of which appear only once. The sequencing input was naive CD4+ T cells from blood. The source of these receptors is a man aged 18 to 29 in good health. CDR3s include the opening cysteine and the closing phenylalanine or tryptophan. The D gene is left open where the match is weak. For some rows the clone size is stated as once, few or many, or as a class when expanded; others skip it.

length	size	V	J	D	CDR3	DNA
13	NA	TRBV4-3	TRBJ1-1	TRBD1	CASSPTRTGEAFF	TGCGCCAGCAGCCCGACCAGGACAGGGGAAGCTTTCTTT
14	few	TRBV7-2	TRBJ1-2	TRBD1	CASSFPTGNYGYTF	TGTGCCAGCAGCTTCCCGACAGGGAACTATGGCTACACCTTC
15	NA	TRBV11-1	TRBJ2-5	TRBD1	CASSLDGTVQETQYF	TGTGCCAGCAGCTTAGACGGGACAGTCCAAGAGACCCAGTACTTC
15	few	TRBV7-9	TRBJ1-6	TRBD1	CASSLRQGAGSPLHF	TGTGCCAGCAGCTTACGGCAGGGGGCAGGGTCACCCCTCCACTTT
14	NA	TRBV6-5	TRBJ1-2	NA	CASSYSTRGYGYTF	TGTGCCAGCAGTTACTCGACCAGGGGCTATGGCTACACCTTC
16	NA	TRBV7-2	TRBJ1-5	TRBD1	CASSPGQGRGNQPQHF	TGTGCCAGCAGCCCCGGACAGGGTCGGGGCAATCAGCCCCAGCATTTT
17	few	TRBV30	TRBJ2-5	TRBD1	CAWSYRDRVIGKETQYF	TGTGCCTGGAGCTACCGGGACAGGGTAATTGGAAAAGAGACCCAGTACTTC
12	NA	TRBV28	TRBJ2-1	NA	CASSLQGFEQFF	TGTGCCAGCAGTTTACAGGGCTTTGAGCAGTTCTTC
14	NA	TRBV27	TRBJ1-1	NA	CASSLLRVNTEAFF	TGTGCCAGCAGTTTATTGAGGGTGAACACTGAAGCTTTCTTT
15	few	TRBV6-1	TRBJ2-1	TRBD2	CASTSGLAGGDEQFF	TGTGCCAGCACCTCCGGACTAGCGGGAGGCGATGAGCAGTTCTTC
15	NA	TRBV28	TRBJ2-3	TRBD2	CASSWGGGVTDTQYF	TGTGCCAGCAGTTGGGGCGGGGGGGTCACAGATACGCAGTATTTT
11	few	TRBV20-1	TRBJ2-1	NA	CSARILNEQFF	TGCAGTGCTAGAATTCTAAATGAGCAGTTCTTC
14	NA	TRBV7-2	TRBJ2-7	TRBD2	CASRYSGGLYEQYF	TGTGCCAGCAGGTACAGCGGGGGACTTTACGAGCAGTACTTC
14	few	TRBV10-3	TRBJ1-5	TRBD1	CAISGPTGAQPQHF	TGTGCCATCAGTGGACCTACAGGGGCCCAGCCCCAGCATTTT
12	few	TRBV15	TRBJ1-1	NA	CATSKRNTEAFF	TGTGCCACCAGCAAGCGGAACACTGAAGCTTTCTTT
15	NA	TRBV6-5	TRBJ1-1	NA	CASSSPSYRNTEAFF	TGTGCCAGCAGTTCCCCCTCGTACAGAAACACTGAAGCTTTCTTT
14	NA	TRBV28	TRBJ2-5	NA	CASSFNGGEETQYF	TGTGCCAGCAGTTTCAATGGCGGGGAAGAGACCCAGTACTTC
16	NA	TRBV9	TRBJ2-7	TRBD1	CASSPSSPGQPYEQYF	TGTGCCAGCAGCCCCTCATCTCCGGGACAGCCCTACGAGCAGTACTTC